The 10 T cell receptor beta chains below come from one sample, sequenced in a study of radiotherapy plus CTLA-4 blockade in lung cancer. Assay used: immunoSEQ multiplex PCR; TCRdb lists only in-frame clones, some missing. The sample has 81,000 or so clones; 78% are singletons. Specimen: peripheral blood, collected from a patient treated with radiotherapy plus ipilimumab. These receptors were obtained from a human donor with non-small cell lung cancer whose response to radiotherapy plus ipilimumab could not be evaluated. Some clones in this sample may be carry-over from other donors' samples.

This chain uses TRBV5-1 with TRBJ1-2; 7 positions match TRBD1. The CDR3 length is 14 residues. Germline CDR1 is SGHRS and CDR2 is YFSETQ. V was clipped by 1 base and J by 4 bases; unmatched bases: 4. Written as DNA, the CDR3 is TGCGCCAGCAGCTTGCCAGGGGGGCTCTATGGCTACACCTTC. Residues: CASSLPGGLYGYTF.

The gene calls are TRBV10-3 and TRBJ1-2; TRBD1 aligns across 8 bases. This CDR3 spans 15 amino acids. Germline CDR1 is ENHRY and CDR2 is SYGVKD. Trimming took 6 bases from V and 8 from J; bases not matched to a gene: 14. CDR3 nucleotides: TGTGCCATCAGACCGACAGGGGACCTTTCGTGGGGCTACACCTTC. It specifies CAIRPTGDLSWGYTF.

This chain joins TRBV28 and TRBJ2-5; 9 bases align to TRBD1. The DNA end is a closer match to TRBJ2-7, so the J assignment may be wrong. There are 16 residues in the CDR3. Germline CDR1 MDHEN, CDR2 SYDVKM. The CDR3 loop is CASSLPTQGAKYEQYF. CDR3 bases: TGTGCCAGCAGTTTACCCACACAGGGGGCGAAATACGAGCAGTACTTC.

The chain joins TRBV9 to TRBJ2-5, with D tentatively TRBD2 (5 bases). Per the germline V gene, CDR1 is SGDLS and CDR2 is YYNGEE. V was trimmed by 5 bases and J by 1 base, leaving 12 bases between them. This CDR3 has 14 residues. The chain's CDR3 is CASSEGIGQETQYF. The CDR3 DNA follows: TGTGCCAGCAGTGAGGGTATAGGCCAAGAGACCCAGTACTTC.

The V call is TRBV28, the J call TRBJ1-2; no clear D. CDR3 length: 13 residues. CDR1 and CDR2 from the germline V gene are MDHEN and SYDVKM. V lost 5 bases to trimming and J lost 2 bases, with 9 bases between them. CDR3 loop: CASSPGINYGYTF. The CDR3 DNA follows: TGTGCCAGCAGTCCCGGGATCAACTATGGCTACACCTTC.

This chain connects TRBV5-4 to TRBJ1-1, with D perhaps matching TRBD1 (6 bases). Germline-derived CDR1 and CDR2 are SGHNT and YYREEE (reference sequence). The V gene lost 4 bases and the J gene lost 1 base, with 17 bases spanning the gap. The CDR3 runs 16 residues. In DNA, the CDR3 is TGTGCCAGCAGCCAAGGCGAGGGACATAAGAACACTGAAGCTTTCTTT. Protein: CASSQGEGHKNTEAFF.

Comment on this clone: Other DNA sequences within the sample encode an identical CDR3. The chain uses TRBV5-4 and TRBJ2-2; D not certain. CDR1 is SGHNT, CDR2 YYREEE, per germline (reference sequence). The CDR3 sequence is 14 residues long. Trimming removed 0 bases from V and 2 bases from J, with 5 bases in between. CDR3 region: CASSLGQNTGELFF. Here the CDR3 DNA reads TGTGCCAGCAGCTTGGGACAAAACACCGGGGAGCTGTTTTTT.

V and J are TRBV5-1 and TRBJ2-4; 8 bases agree with TRBD1. CDR1 is SGHRS and CDR2 is YFSETQ in the germline V gene. Trimming at V came to 4 bases and at J to 6 bases, leaving 6 bases not matched to a gene. The CDR3 is 14 amino acids. The CDR3 spells CASSPRDRSNIQYF. The CDR3 DNA follows: TGCGCCAGCAGCCCCCGGGACAGGTCAAACATTCAGTACTTC.

CDR3 DNA: TGTGCCAGCAGCCTACAGGGAAATGAGCAGTTCTTC. The encoded protein is CASSLQGNEQFF. This sequence joins TRBV28 and TRBJ2-1; D perhaps matches TRBD1 (6 bases). V lost 6 bases and J 7 bases, leaving 10 bases between the germline ends. The germline CDR1 and CDR2 sequences are MDHEN and SYDVKM. CDR3 length equals 12 residues.

This clone was seen only once. This chain uses TRBV28 with TRBJ1-2; 10 positions agree with TRBD1. Trimming at V came to 3 bases and at J to 5 bases, leaving 9 bases not matched to a gene. The germline V gene encodes CDR1 MDHEN and CDR2 SYDVKM. This CDR3 has 16 residues. The DNA for the CDR3 is TGTGCCAGCAGTTTCCCTGCTCCGGGACAGGGGTATGGCTACACCTTC. As protein: CASSFPAPGQGYGYTF.